This TCR beta chain was retrieved from a study of OX40 agonist ivuxolimab in advanced cancers. As for the study in general: Partial responses were recorded for three patients, including one with hepatocellular carcinoma and two with cutaneous melanoma. Overall study results and limits: More expanded clones were seen, on average, in CD8+ T cells than in CD4+.

Blood was sampled at baseline, cycle 4 day 1, and cycle 7 day 1. Here immunoSEQ multiplex PCR was the method, and the copy in TCRdb shows in-frame clones only, minus some. The repertoire consists of approximately 69,000 clones, with approximately 94% occurring once and the leading ten covering approximately 14%. Only a few counts were recorded for this clone. Its antigen is as yet unknown. The origin of this receptor is an adult with an advanced solid tumor such as melanoma, head and neck, liver or kidney cancer. Sequenced here: CD4+ or CD8+ T cells sorted from blood, sampled in a trial of the OX40 agonist ivuxolimab.

CDR3 protein: CATSLGASTYEQYF. As DNA, the CDR3 is TGTGCCACCAGTCTGGGGGCCTCGACCTACGAGCAGTACTTC. This sequence joins TRBV15 and TRBJ2-7, with D tentatively TRBD1 (6 bases). V gave up 6 bases and J gave up 2 bases, with 14 bases separating them. The CDR3 sequence is 14 residues long. The germline gives CDR1 LNHNV, CDR2 YYDKDF (reference sequence).